This TCR beta chain was found in a study of OX40 agonist ivuxolimab in advanced cancers. Study-level background: Three partial responders included one hepatocellular carcinoma patient and two cutaneous melanoma patients.

This table comes from immunoSEQ multiplex PCR, and its TCRdb copy is limited to in-frame clones, with some not included. The sample has approximately 55,000 clones; 87% are singletons. V lost 3 bases and J 4 bases, leaving 19 bases between the germline ends. CDR3 size: 16 residues. Germline CDR1 is SGDLS and CDR2 is YYNGEE. The TCR sequence derives from an adult with an advanced solid tumor such as melanoma, head and neck, liver or kidney cancer. The sample here was CD4+ or CD8+ T cells sorted from blood, taken in a trial of the OX40 agonist ivuxolimab. The chain employs TRBV9 and TRBJ2-5; weak D call: TRBD2 (6 bases). The CDR3 is CASSGGTGGLRETQYF. The CDR3 coding sequence is TGTGCCAGCAGCGGCGGGACGGGCGGTCTACGAGAGACCCAGTACTTC. Full variable domain (remainder filled in from reference TRBV9 and TRBJ2-5): DSGVTQTPKHLITATGQRVTLRCSPRSGDLSVYWYQQSLDQGLQFLIQYYNGEERAKGNILERFSAQQFPDLHSELNLSSLELGDSALYFCASSGGTGGLRETQYFGPGTRLLVL.